The following is a T cell receptor beta chain sequence with its context. The sample comes from a study of T cell responses to AZD1222 COVID-19 vaccine. Germline trimming cut 6 bases from V and 0 bases from J; bases unmatched to any gene: 7. CDR1 SNHLY and CDR2 FYNNEI come from the germline V gene. The CDR3 spans 16 residues. Generated by immunoSEQ multiplex PCR, the TCRdb table keeps only in-frame clones and is missing some. Here the sample spans 120,000 to 150,000 clones, about 93% being singletons. The rearrangement uses TRBV2 and TRBJ2-2, with 7 nucleotides matching TRBD1. Here the sequenced sample was peripheral blood, taken on day 0 of AZD1222 vaccination. The receptor comes from an adult in good health. Written as DNA, the CDR3 is TGTGCCAGCAGAGTTACCGGGACAGCGAACACCGGGGAGCTGTTTTTT. Translating gives CASRVTGTANTGELFF.